One sample yielded the 8 T cell receptor beta chains listed below, sequenced in a study of blood T cell repertoires in COVID-19. The method was immunoSEQ multiplex PCR; TCRdb's version includes in-frame clones alone and lacks a portion of them. The table records some 230,000 clones, about 80% of them present only once. Sequencing was done on a sample of peripheral blood. The receptor source for this set is a woman aged 45-60 years with acute or convalescent COVID-19.

The J gene is TRBJ1-2, the V gene TRBV6-6, with no clear D. This CDR3 contains 14 residues. CDR1 MNHNY and CDR2 SVGAGI come from the germline V gene (reference sequence). V gave up 7 bases and J gave up 6 bases, with 18 bases separating them. The CDR3 is CASNLNPGWDGYTF. The CDR3 DNA sequence: TGTGCCAGCAATCTCAACCCGGGTTGGGATGGCTACACCTTC.

This clone has only a few counts. The gene calls are TRBV3-1 (or the pseudogene TRBV3-2) and TRBJ1-1, with 8 positions matching TRBD1. The CDR3 runs 13 residues. V was pared by 5 bases and J by 5 bases, with 4 bases of the junction left unmatched. Germline V lookup: CDR1 LGHDT, CDR2 YNNKEL (reference sequence). CDR3 protein: CASSGQGWTEAFF. The CDR3 DNA follows: TGTGCCAGCAGCGGACAGGGATGGACTGAAGCTTTCTTT.

V usage is TRBV2 and J usage is TRBJ2-1; 9 bases align to TRBD1. J was trimmed by 1 base and V by 2 bases; bases with no gene match: 12. Germline-derived CDR1 and CDR2 are SNHLY and FYNNEI. This CDR3 comprises 19 residues. As DNA, the CDR3 is TGTGCCAGCAGTGAATTTCTGGGACAGGGCTTTTTTTCCTACAATGAGCAGTTCTTC. Translated, it gives CASSEFLGQGFFSYNEQFF. Full variable domain (outside the CDR3, taken from reference TRBV2 and TRBJ2-1): EPEVTQTPSHQVTQMGQEVILRCVPISNHLYFYWYRQILGQKVEFLVSFYNNEISEKSEIFDDQFSVERPDGSNFTLKIRSTKLEDSAMYFCASSEFLGQGFFSYNEQFFGPGTRLTVL.

The rearrangement uses TRBV25-1 and TRBJ2-2; unclear D gene. The CDR3 covers 13 residues. V lost 2 bases and J lost 6, with 7 bases in between. Germline values: CDR1 MGHDK, CDR2 SYGVNS. The CDR3 DNA reads TGTGCCAGCAGTGAACAGCTAGCCGGGGAGCTGTTTTTT. As protein: CASSEQLAGELFF.

Turning to this clone: Additional DNA sequences in this sample encode the identical CDR3. The V gene is TRBV29-1, the J gene TRBJ1-1; 7 nucleotides agree with TRBD1. Germline assignment: CDR1 SQVTM and CDR2 ANQGSEA. The CDR3 sequence is 12 residues long. The CDR3 DNA follows: TGCAGTGCGGGACAGATGAACACTGAAGCTTTCTTT. Protein: CSAGQMNTEAFF.

The chain combines TRBV28 with TRBJ2-1, with 8 bases aligning to TRBD2. The CDR3 extends over 16 amino acids. Per germline, CDR1 MDHEN and CDR2 SYDVKM. Unmatched junction bases numbered 17, after V lost 6 bases and J lost 10 bases. The CDR3 region is CASRQFGGAKSREQFF. The CDR3 DNA reads TGTGCCAGCAGACAATTCGGGGGGGCAAAGTCCCGGGAGCAGTTCTTC.

The chain links TRBV5-1 to TRBJ2-1; 8 nucleotides agree with TRBD2. CDR3 size: 18 residues. Germline CDR1 and CDR2: SGHRS and YFSETQ. Trimming at V came to 10 bases and at J to 3 bases, leaving 21 bases not matched to a gene. The CDR3 sequence is CAPARGGFEQGNYNEQFF. CDR3 bases: TGCGCCCCCGCCCGGGGGGGCTTCGAGCAAGGGAACTACAATGAGCAGTTCTTC.

This sequence joins TRBV7-2 and TRBJ2-5, with TRBD2 matching over 12 bases. The CDR3 totals 17 residues. Per the germline V gene, CDR1 is SGHTA and CDR2 is FQGNSA. V was pared by 4 bases and J by 1 base, with 7 bases of the junction left unmatched. The CDR3 loop is CASSSTGLAGLQETQYF. In nucleotides, the CDR3 is TGTGCCAGCAGCTCCACGGGACTAGCGGGTCTCCAAGAGACCCAGTACTTC.